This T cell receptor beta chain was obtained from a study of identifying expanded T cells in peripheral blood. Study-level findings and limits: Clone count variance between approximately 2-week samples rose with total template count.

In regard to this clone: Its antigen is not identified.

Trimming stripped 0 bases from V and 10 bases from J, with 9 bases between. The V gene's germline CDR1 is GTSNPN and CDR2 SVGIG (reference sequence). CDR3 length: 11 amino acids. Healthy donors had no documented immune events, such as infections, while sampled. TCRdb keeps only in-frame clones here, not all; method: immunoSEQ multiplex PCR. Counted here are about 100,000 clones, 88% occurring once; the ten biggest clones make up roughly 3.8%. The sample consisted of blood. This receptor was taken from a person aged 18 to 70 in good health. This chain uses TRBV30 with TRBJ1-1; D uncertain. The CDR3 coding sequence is TGTGCCTGGAGTGTTGGGCTAATAGCTTTCTTT. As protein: CAWSVGLIAFF.